This TCR beta chain is drawn from a study of cytomegalovirus exposure and HLA in healthy donors. On this clone: Its antigen is undetermined.

Notes on the study in general: The authors assumed roughly uniform sequencing depth across donors for presence/absence analyses.

This PCR relied on a set of 60 Vbeta primers and 13 Jbeta primers. Using immunoSEQ multiplex PCR, the repertoire was profiled, and TCRdb retains in-frame clones only, with some absent. The sample carries about 170,000 clones, roughly 80% recorded once. The CDR3 has 16 residues. Germline CDR1 and CDR2: PRHDT and FYEKMQ (reference sequence). The chain is built from TRBV13 and TRBJ2-5, with D tentatively TRBD2 (6 bases). The J call is in doubt because the DNA end fits TRBJ2-7 better. Sequencing used PBMCs. The receptor was derived from a woman aged 18-29 years in good health and CMV-seronegative. CDR3 coding DNA: TGTGCCAGCAGCCGTAAACCGGGACTTGAGACCTACGAGCAGTACTTC. Translated: CASSRKPGLETYEQYF.